The 14 T cell receptor beta chains presented below share a single source sample, sequenced in a study of T cells after yellow fever vaccination. TCRdb passed the 5' RACE reads through MiXCR, listing each CDR3 protein once. This table has approximately 510,000 distinct CDR3 sequences, around a fifth appearing once. The sample consisted of PBMCs, taken roughly 20 days after the first yellow fever vaccination. The receptors here all came from a man aged 18 to 30 who received the YFV17D yellow fever vaccine.

This clonotype occurred once. The rearrangement uses TRBV5-1 and TRBJ2-1, with D maybe TRBD2 (6 bases). CDR1 is SGHRS and CDR2 is YFSETQ in the germline V gene. The CDR3 is 14 residues long. Trimming left V 2 bases short and J 5 bases short, with 11 bases between. CDR3 bases: TGCGCCAGCAGCTTCCCCCGGGGGAACAATGAGCAGTTCTTC. Encoded protein: CASSFPRGNNEQFF.

This clonotype was seen repeatedly, ten times or more. CDR3: CASSLAGGAGEAPDTQYF. As DNA, the CDR3 is TGCGCCAGCAGCCTCGCAGGGGGCGCGGGTGAGGCTCCAGATACGCAGTATTTT. The genes are TRBV5-1 and TRBJ2-3; 8 nucleotides align to TRBD1. V dropped 4 bases and J dropped 4; count of bases not matched to a gene: 17. The CDR3 loop spans 18 amino acids. The germline V gene has CDR1 SGHRS and CDR2 YFSETQ.

CDR3 nucleotide sequence: TGTGCCAGCAGCTTAATCGCCGGGGGCGACGAGACCCAGTACTTC. Its protein product is CASSLIAGGDETQYF. The V and J genes are TRBV7-8 and TRBJ2-5; TRBD1 or TRBD2 may be the D gene (6 bases each). The V and J ends lost 2 bases and 5 bases respectively, with 15 bases between them. Germline V CDR1 and CDR2: SGHVS, FQNEAQ. The CDR3 runs to 15 residues.

The chain combines TRBV12-3 or TRBV12-4 with TRBJ2-2; D may be TRBD1 (5 bases). CDR3 length: 15 residues. V was shortened by 3 bases and J by 2 bases, with 10 bases between the two germline ends. The CDR3 region has the DNA TGTGCCAGCAGTTTTGGGGCATTAAACACCGGGGAGCTGTTTTTT. Its translation is CASSFGALNTGELFF.

This chain joins TRBV10-3 and TRBJ2-5; D may be TRBD1 (6 bases). The V end lost 1 base, the J end lost 4 bases, and 16 bases lay between the germline ends. The CDR3 runs to 16 residues. Germline loops: CDR1 ENHRY, CDR2 SYGVKD. The CDR3 loop reads CAISELQGNVGETQYF. As DNA, the CDR3 is TGTGCCATCAGTGAGTTGCAGGGGAATGTGGGAGAGACCCAGTACTTC.

V gene TRBV7-8 combines with J gene TRBJ1-6; D uncertain. CDR1 and CDR2 (germline): SGHVS, FQNEAQ. The V and J ends lost 1 base and 0 bases respectively, with 10 bases between them. The CDR3 spans 17 residues. Here the CDR3 reads CASSLGPRSSYNSPLHF. The CDR3 region has the DNA TGTGCCAGCAGCTTAGGGCCACGGAGCTCCTATAATTCACCCCTCCACTTT.

The V and J genes are TRBV7-2 and TRBJ1-2, with 10 bases aligning to TRBD1. CDR3 length equals 15 residues. Germline values: CDR1 SGHTA, CDR2 FQGNSA. The ends lost 5 bases at V and 8 bases at J; junction bases unmatched: 11. The CDR3 loop reads CASSLRTGTGDGYTF. The CDR3 region has the DNA TGTGCCAGCAGCCTACGGACAGGGACAGGGGACGGCTACACCTTC.

The chain employs TRBV12-3 or TRBV12-4 and TRBJ2-7; D is unresolved. V was pared by 3 bases and J by 7 bases, with 10 bases between. The CDR3 has 12 amino acids. This CDR3 reads CASSFSGREQYV. DNA of the CDR3: TGTGCCAGCAGTTTCTCAGGCAGGGAGCAGTACGTC.

The chain carries TRBV9 and TRBJ2-1, with D unresolved. V dropped 4 bases and J dropped 5 bases, with 13 bases sitting between them. CDR1 SGDLS and CDR2 YYNGEE come from the germline V gene. The CDR3 loop spans 14 amino acids. The CDR3 DNA is TGTGCCAGCAGCCCGCAATTTGGAGACAATGAGCAGTTCTTC. This sequence encodes CASSPQFGDNEQFF.

This clonotype came up many times. The chain recombines TRBV20-1 with TRBJ2-7; the D is unclear. CDR1 is DFQATT and CDR2 is SNEGSKA in the germline V gene (reference sequence). The germline V and J ends were trimmed by 6 bases and 3 bases, with 9 bases remaining between them. The CDR3 consists of 11 residues. The CDR3 nucleotides are TGCAGTGCCAGCTCAGGCTACGAGCAGTACTTC. Its protein product is CSASSGYEQYF.

Regarding this clonotype: One end of the junction fails to match germline, which may point to a read error. The chain is built from TRBV6-6 and TRBJ2-1, with 7 positions matching TRBD2. This CDR3 spans 13 amino acids. Germline-derived CDR1 and CDR2 are MNHNY and SVGAGI (reference sequence). This chain's CDR3 is CASSAGRSGETSF. The CDR3 DNA follows: TGTGCCAGCAGTGCCGGGAGGAGCGGGGAGACCTCCTTC.

V is TRBV15 and J is TRBJ2-7, with D hard to call. V lost 1 base, J lost 3 bases, and 4 bases lay in between. This CDR3 contains 12 residues. Per germline, CDR1 LNHNV and CDR2 YYDKDF (reference sequence). The CDR3 protein is CATSRVLYEQYF. In nucleotides, the CDR3 is TGTGCCACCAGCAGAGTCCTCTACGAGCAGTACTTC.

The chain has TRBV28 and TRBJ1-4, with D unclear. The length of the CDR3 is 14 residues. The V end was cut by 5 bases, the J end by 3 bases, with 10 bases between. Germline values: CDR1 MDHEN, CDR2 SYDVKM. For the CDR3, the DNA is TGTGCCAGCAGTCCCGAGAGAGCTAATGAAAAACTGTTTTTT. Encoded protein: CASSPERANEKLFF.

The J gene is TRBJ2-7, the V gene TRBV20-1, with D possibly called TRBD1 or TRBD2 (5 bases each). The V end was cut by 1 base, the J end by 0 bases, with 13 bases between. The CDR3 totals 15 residues. The germline V gene has CDR1 DFQATT and CDR2 SNEGSKA (reference sequence). CDR3 in DNA: TGCAGTGCTAGAGTTTCGGCAGGGAGCTCCTACGAGCAGTACTTC. Translation: CSARVSAGSSYEQYF.